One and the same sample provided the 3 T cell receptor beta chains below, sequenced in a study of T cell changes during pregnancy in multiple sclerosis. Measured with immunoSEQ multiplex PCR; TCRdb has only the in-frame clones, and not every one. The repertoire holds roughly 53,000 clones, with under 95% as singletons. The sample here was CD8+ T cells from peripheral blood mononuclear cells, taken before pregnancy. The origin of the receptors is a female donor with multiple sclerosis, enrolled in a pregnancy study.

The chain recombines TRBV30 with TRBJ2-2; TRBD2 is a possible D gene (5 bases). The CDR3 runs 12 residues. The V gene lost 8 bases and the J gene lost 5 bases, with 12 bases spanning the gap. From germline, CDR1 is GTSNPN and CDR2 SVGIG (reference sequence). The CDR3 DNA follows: TGTGCCGGAGGACCGGGAACCGGGGAGCTGTTTTTT. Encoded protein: CAGGPGTGELFF.

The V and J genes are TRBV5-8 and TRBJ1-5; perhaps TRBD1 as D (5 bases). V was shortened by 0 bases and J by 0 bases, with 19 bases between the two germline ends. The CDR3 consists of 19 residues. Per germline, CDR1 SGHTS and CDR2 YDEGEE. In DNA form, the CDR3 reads TGTGCCAGCAGCTTGGACAGGCCCTCAGACTCCTATAGCAATCAGCCCCAGCATTTT. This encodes CASSLDRPSDSYSNQPQHF.

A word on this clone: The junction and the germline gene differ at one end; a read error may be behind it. This CDR3 is CASRQDPHFSLPQHF. The DNA of the CDR3 is TGCGCCAGCAGGCAAGATCCGCACTTTAGTTTGCCCCAGCATTTT. The V call is TRBV4-1, the J call TRBJ1-5; no firm D call. The CDR3 has 15 residues. The germline CDR1 and CDR2 sequences are MGHRA and YSYEKL.